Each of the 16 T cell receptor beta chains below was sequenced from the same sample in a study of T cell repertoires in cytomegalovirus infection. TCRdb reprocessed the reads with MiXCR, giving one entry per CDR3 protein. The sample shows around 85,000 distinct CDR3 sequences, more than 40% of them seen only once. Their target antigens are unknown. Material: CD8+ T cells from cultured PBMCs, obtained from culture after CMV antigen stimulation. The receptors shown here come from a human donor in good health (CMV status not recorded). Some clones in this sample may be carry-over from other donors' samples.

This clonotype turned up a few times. The CDR3 sequence is CASRGQVLLNTEAFF. CDR3 coding DNA: TGTGCCAGCCGAGGACAGGTTCTCTTGAACACTGAAGCTTTCTTT. The J gene is TRBJ1-1, the V gene TRBV7-9, with 7 bases identical to TRBD1. CDR1 is SEHNR and CDR2 is FQNEAQ in the germline V gene (reference sequence). Trimming cost V 8 bases and J 0 bases; bases outside gene matches: 9. CDR3 length: 15 residues.

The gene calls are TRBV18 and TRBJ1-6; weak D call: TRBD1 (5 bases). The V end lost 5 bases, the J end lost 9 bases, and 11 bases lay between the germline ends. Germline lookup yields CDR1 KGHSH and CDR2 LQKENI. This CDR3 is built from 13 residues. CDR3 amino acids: CASSSGRASPLHF. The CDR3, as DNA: TGTGCCAGCTCATCGGGCAGGGCTTCACCCCTCCACTTT.

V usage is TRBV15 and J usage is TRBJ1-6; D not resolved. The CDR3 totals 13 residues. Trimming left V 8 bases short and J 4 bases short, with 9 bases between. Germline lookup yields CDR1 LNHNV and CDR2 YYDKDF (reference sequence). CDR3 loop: CATVFDYNSPLHF. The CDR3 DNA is TGTGCCACCGTTTTCGATTATAATTCACCCCTCCACTTT.

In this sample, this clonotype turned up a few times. CDR3: CASSPLFGGYEQYF. The CDR3 DNA is TGTGCCAGCAGTCCCCTTTTCGGTGGCTACGAGCAGTACTTC. This chain connects TRBV12-3 or TRBV12-4 to TRBJ2-7; D ambiguous. V lost 5 bases and J lost 3, with 14 bases in between. The CDR3 sequence is 14 residues long.

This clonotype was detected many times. This chain's CDR3 is CASTSATPGDEQYF. CDR3 bases: TGTGCCAGCACCTCGGCCACCCCTGGCGACGAGCAGTACTTC. The V and J genes are TRBV7-2 and TRBJ2-7; D not certain. CDR1 and CDR2 (germline): SGHTA, FQGNSA. V lost 7 bases and J 5 bases, leaving 18 bases between the germline ends. This CDR3 spans 14 amino acids.

DNA for the CDR3: TGTGCCAGCAGCTTAAAGCCAGGGACCTTTGGGGCCAACGTCCTGACTTTC. It specifies CASSLKPGTFGANVLTF. V gene TRBV7-3 combines with J gene TRBJ2-6; D may correspond to TRBD1 or TRBD2 (5 bases each). The CDR3 runs 17 residues. With 1 base removed from V and 3 bases from J, the gap between germline ends came to 13 bases. Germline CDR1 SGHTA, CDR2 FQGTGA.

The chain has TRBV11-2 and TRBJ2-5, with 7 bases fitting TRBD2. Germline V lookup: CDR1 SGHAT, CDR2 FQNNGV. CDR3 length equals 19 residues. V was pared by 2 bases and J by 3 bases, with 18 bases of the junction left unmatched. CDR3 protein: CASSLFHLRPGLQEETQYF. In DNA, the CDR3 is TGTGCCAGCAGCTTATTCCATCTCCGACCGGGACTACAGGAAGAGACCCAGTACTTC.

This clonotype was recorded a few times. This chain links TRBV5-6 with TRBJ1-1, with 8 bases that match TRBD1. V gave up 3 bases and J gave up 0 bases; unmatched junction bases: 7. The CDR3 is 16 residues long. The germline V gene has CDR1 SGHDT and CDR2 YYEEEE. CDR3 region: CASSSDRDGMNTEAFF. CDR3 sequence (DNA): TGTGCCAGCAGCTCGGACAGGGACGGCATGAACACTGAAGCTTTCTTT. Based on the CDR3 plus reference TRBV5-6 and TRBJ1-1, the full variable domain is DAGVTQSPTHLIKTRGQQVTLRCSPKSGHDTVSWYQQALGQGPQFIFQYYEEEERQRGNFPDRFSGHQFPNYSSELNVNALLLGDSALYLCASSSDRDGMNTEAFFGQGTRLTVV.

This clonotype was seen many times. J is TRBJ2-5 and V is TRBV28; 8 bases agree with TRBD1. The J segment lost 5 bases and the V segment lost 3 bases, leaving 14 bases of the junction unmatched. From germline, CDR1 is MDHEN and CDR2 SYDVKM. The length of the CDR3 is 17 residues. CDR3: CASSLGGRGRVYETQYF. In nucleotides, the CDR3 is TGTGCCAGCAGTTTGGGGGGCAGGGGGCGTGTATATGAGACCCAGTACTTC.

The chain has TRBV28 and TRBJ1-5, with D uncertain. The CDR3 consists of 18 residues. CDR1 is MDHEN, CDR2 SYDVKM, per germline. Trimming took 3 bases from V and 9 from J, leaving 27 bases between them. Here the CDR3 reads CASSFYRVSQPEAWPQHF. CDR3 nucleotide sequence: TGTGCCAGCAGTTTTTATAGGGTCTCACAGCCCGAGGCCTGGCCCCAGCATTTT. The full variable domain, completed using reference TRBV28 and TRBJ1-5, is DVKVTQSSRYLVKRTGEKVFLECVQDMDHENMFWYRQDPGLGLRLIYFSYDVKMKEKGDIPEGYSVSREKKERFSLILESASTNQTSMYLCASSFYRVSQPEAWPQHFGDGTRLSIL.

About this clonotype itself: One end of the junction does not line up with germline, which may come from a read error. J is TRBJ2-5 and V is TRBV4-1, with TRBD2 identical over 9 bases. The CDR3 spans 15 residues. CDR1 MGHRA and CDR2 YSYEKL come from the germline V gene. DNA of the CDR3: TGCGCCAGCAGCCAAGGAGCGGGGGGCCAAGCGACCCAGTACTTC. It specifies CASSQGAGGQATQYF.

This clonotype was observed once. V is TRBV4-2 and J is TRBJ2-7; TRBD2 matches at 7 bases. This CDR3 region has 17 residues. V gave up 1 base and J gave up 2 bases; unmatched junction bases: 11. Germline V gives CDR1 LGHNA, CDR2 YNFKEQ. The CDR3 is CASSQADLAANPYEQYF. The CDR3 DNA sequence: TGTGCCAGCAGCCAAGCCGATCTAGCGGCCAACCCCTACGAGCAGTACTTC.

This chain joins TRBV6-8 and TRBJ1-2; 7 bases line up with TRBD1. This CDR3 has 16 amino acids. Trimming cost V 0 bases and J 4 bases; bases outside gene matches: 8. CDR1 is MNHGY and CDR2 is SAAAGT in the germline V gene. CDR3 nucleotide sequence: TGTGCCAGCAGTTACTCCCGGGACAGCAATTCCTATGGCTACACCTTC. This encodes CASSYSRDSNSYGYTF.

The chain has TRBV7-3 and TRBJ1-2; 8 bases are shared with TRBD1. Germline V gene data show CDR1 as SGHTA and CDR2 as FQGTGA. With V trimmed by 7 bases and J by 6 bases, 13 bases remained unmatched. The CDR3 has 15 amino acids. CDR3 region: CASIKGPQGADGYTF. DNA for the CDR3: TGTGCCAGCATCAAAGGACCCCAGGGGGCGGATGGCTACACCTTC.

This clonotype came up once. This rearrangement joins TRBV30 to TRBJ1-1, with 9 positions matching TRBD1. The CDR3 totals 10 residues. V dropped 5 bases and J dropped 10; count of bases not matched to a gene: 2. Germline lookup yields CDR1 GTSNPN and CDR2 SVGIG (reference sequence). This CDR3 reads CAWGTGPAFF. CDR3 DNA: TGTGCCTGGGGGACAGGGCCAGCTTTCTTT.

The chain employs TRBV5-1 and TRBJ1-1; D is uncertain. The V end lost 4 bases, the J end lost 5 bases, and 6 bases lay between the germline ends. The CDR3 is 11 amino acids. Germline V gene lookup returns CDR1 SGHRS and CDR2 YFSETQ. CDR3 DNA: TGCGCCAGCAGCGCTGGGACTGAAGCTTTCTTT. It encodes CASSAGTEAFF.